The rows below give T cell receptor beta chains drawn from one sample of a study of blood T cell repertoires in COVID-19. TCRdb's table, derived via immunoSEQ multiplex PCR, lists solely in-frame clones and lacks some. There are about 77,000 clones in the sample; 90% occur only once, and roughly 15% lies in the top ten. Sequences were obtained from peripheral blood. Receptor source: a woman aged 80 or over with active or convalescent COVID-19. The conserved cysteine and the conserved F or W are not part of the CDR3 here. The order of the fields is CDR3 protein, J gene, clone size, CDR3 length, V gene. Clone size, where shown, is once, few, many, or a class for clones that have expanded.

cdr3_aa: ASSLYQAYEQY; j_call: TRBJ2-7; clone_size: -; cdr3_length: 11; v_call: TRBV7-9
cdr3_aa: ASSLVPSEAF; j_call: TRBJ1-1; clone_size: -; cdr3_length: 10; v_call: TRBV7-9
cdr3_aa: ASSWNPQAAGRTEAF; j_call: TRBJ1-1; clone_size: -; cdr3_length: 15; v_call: TRBV5-1
cdr3_aa: ASSLNSDQPQH; j_call: TRBJ1-5; clone_size: -; cdr3_length: 11; v_call: TRBV5-8
cdr3_aa: ASTKGQGAIIQY; j_call: TRBJ2-4; clone_size: -; cdr3_length: 12; v_call: TRBV3-1/TRBV3-2
cdr3_aa: ASSQAVYNEQF; j_call: TRBJ2-1; clone_size: -; cdr3_length: 11; v_call: TRBV14
cdr3_aa: ASRGGPAEYGYT; j_call: TRBJ1-2; clone_size: once; cdr3_length: 12; v_call: TRBV6-5
cdr3_aa: ASSYFPGPLH; j_call: TRBJ1-6; clone_size: -; cdr3_length: 10; v_call: TRBV6-2/TRBV6-3
cdr3_aa: ASSLVGARGGYT; j_call: TRBJ1-2; clone_size: -; cdr3_length: 12; v_call: TRBV7-2
cdr3_aa: ASSFARGSPDTQY; j_call: TRBJ2-3; clone_size: -; cdr3_length: 13; v_call: TRBV5-1
cdr3_aa: ASSYRQGAFEQY; j_call: TRBJ2-7; clone_size: -; cdr3_length: 12; v_call: TRBV6-2/TRBV6-3
cdr3_aa: ASRPTGFDEQY; j_call: TRBJ2-7; clone_size: -; cdr3_length: 11; v_call: TRBV28
cdr3_aa: ASSISSGTGAGYGYT; j_call: TRBJ1-2; clone_size: -; cdr3_length: 15; v_call: TRBV27
cdr3_aa: ASSQDPPGTVQETQY; j_call: TRBJ2-5; clone_size: once; cdr3_length: 15; v_call: TRBV3-1/TRBV3-2
cdr3_aa: ASSISPPGGPRSYEQY; j_call: TRBJ2-7; clone_size: -; cdr3_length: 16; v_call: TRBV4-3
cdr3_aa: ASSLRQGGVYGYT; j_call: TRBJ1-2; clone_size: -; cdr3_length: 13; v_call: TRBV5-8